These 26 T cell receptor beta chains were sequenced from one sample in a study of CD8 T cell repertoires and HIV-1 epitope variants. No antigen has been assigned to these receptors. The table came from immunoSEQ multiplex PCR; TCRdb's copy has only in-frame clones and leaves some out. The repertoire holds under 6,500 clones, with approximately 65% as singletons. The sequenced sample was cultured CD8+ T cells derived from PBMCs. Receptor source: a male donor with HIV.

Points on this clone: At one end, the junction sequence differs from germline, possibly due to a read error. This chain uses TRBV7-7 with TRBJ2-3, with D perhaps TRBD2 (6 bases). Looked up from germline, CDR1 is SSHAT and CDR2 is FNYEAQ (reference sequence). The CDR3 runs to 14 residues. CDR3 coding DNA: TGTGCTAGCAGCTTGGAGGGGTCCACAGATACGCAGTATTTT. It specifies CASSLEGSTDTQYF.

This clone was detected only a few times. The chain couples TRBV27 to TRBJ1-2; D gene ambiguous. The CDR3 is made up of 14 amino acids. In germline, CDR1 is MNHEY, CDR2 SMNVEV (reference sequence). V was cut by 3 bases and J by 8 bases, with 16 bases left in between. In nucleotides, the CDR3 is TGTGCCAGCAGTTTCTGGCCTCTGTCTGACGGCTACACCTTC. This gives the protein CASSFWPLSDGYTF.

There are a few counts of this clone. This sequence joins TRBV2 and TRBJ2-7; 10 bases align to TRBD2. CDR1 is SNHLY, CDR2 FYNNEI, per germline. The CDR3 runs 15 residues. V shed 5 bases and J 4 bases; nucleotides not matched to a gene: 8. CDR3 bases: TGTGCCAGCAGTTCTCTAGCGGGAGAGAAATACGAGCAGTACTTC. Protein product: CASSSLAGEKYEQYF.

The chain has TRBV13 and TRBJ2-7; tentatively, D is TRBD1 or TRBD2 (5 bases each). CDR3 length equals 14 residues. Trimming left V 0 bases short and J 2 bases short, with 8 bases between. From germline, CDR1 is PRHDT and CDR2 FYEKMQ (reference sequence). The CDR3 coding sequence is TGTGCCAGCAGCTTAGGTCGGGACCCCTACGAGCAGTACTTC. It codes for CASSLGRDPYEQYF.

V is TRBV9 and J is TRBJ2-7, with 11 bases that match TRBD1. Trimming took 3 bases from V and 2 from J; bases not matched to a gene: 16. Germline V gene lookup returns CDR1 SGDLS and CDR2 YYNGEE. The CDR3 spans 19 residues. This CDR3 is CASSDHPGQGVANPYEQYF. For the CDR3, the DNA is TGTGCCAGCAGCGACCACCCGGGACAGGGGGTCGCAAATCCCTACGAGCAGTACTTC.

CDR3 DNA sequence: TGTGCCAGCAGCGTATCTAGCGGAGAGGGGGCAGATACGCAGTATTTT. Residues: CASSVSSGEGADTQYF. The chain joins TRBV9 to TRBJ2-3; tentative D call: TRBD2 (7 bases). V lost 1 base and J lost 4, with 16 bases in between. Germline V lookup: CDR1 SGDLS, CDR2 YYNGEE. The CDR3 spans 16 residues.

This clone was seen just once. The chain is built from TRBV10-3 and TRBJ2-7; D is unclear. The CDR3 has 14 residues. V was pared by 0 bases and J by 5 bases, with 11 bases between. The germline CDR1 and CDR2 sequences are ENHRY and SYGVKD. The CDR3, as DNA: TGTGCCATCAGTGAGTCTCTTTTGGCAGACGAGCAGTACTTC. This codes for CAISESLLADEQYF.

The chain is built from TRBV7-9 and TRBJ2-3, with 7 bases fitting TRBD2. Germline V gene sequence: CDR1 SEHNR, CDR2 FQNEAQ (reference sequence). This CDR3 contains 17 residues. Losses at the gene ends were 5 bases for V and 1 base for J; bases not matched to a gene: 12. The CDR3 DNA follows: TGTGCCAGCAGCCCGGGGGGTGGGGGAGCTGGCACAGATACGCAGTATTTT. As protein: CASSPGGGGAGTDTQYF.

The gene calls are TRBV5-1 and TRBJ1-1; 12 bases agree with TRBD1. Germline trimming cut 2 bases from V and 3 bases from J; bases unmatched to any gene: 5. The CDR3 is 16 amino acids. Per the germline V gene, CDR1 is SGHRS and CDR2 is YFSETQ. The CDR3 coding sequence is TGCGCCAGCAGCTTTCGGGACAGGGGGCTACACACTGAAGCTTTCTTT. It encodes CASSFRDRGLHTEAFF.

V gene TRBV28 combines with J gene TRBJ1-5; D not certain. CDR1 MDHEN and CDR2 SYDVKM come from the germline V gene. The V end lost 7 bases, the J end lost 0 bases, and 19 bases lay between the germline ends. The CDR3 contains 17 residues. This chain's CDR3 is CASNSDAWPYSNQPQHF. The CDR3 region has the DNA TGTGCCAGCAATTCGGACGCCTGGCCCTATAGCAATCAGCCCCAGCATTTT.

The rearrangement uses TRBV7-8 and TRBJ2-1; 7 bases line up with TRBD1. The germline gives CDR1 SGHVS, CDR2 FQNEAQ. The CDR3 spans 17 residues. V lost 5 bases and J lost 1; bases outside the gene matches: 11. The CDR3 DNA is TGTGCCAGCAGCGATCACCCCGGGACAGCATCCTACAATGAGCAGTTCTTC. It codes for CASSDHPGTASYNEQFF.

This chain uses TRBV6-5 with TRBJ2-1; D perhaps matches TRBD1 (6 bases). The CDR3 extends over 13 amino acids. Trimming pared 2 bases from V and 10 bases from J, leaving 12 bases between. CDR1 is MNHEY and CDR2 is SVGAGI in the germline V gene. The CDR3 nucleotides are TGTGCCAGCAGTTACGTGGACAGCCGGGAGCAGTTCTTC. The encoded protein is CASSYVDSREQFF.

This chain joins TRBV5-4 and TRBJ1-1; no clear D gene. V dropped 0 bases and J dropped 4 bases, with 13 bases sitting between them. CDR3 length equals 15 residues. Germline V lookup: CDR1 SGHNT, CDR2 YYREEE (reference sequence). The CDR3 nucleotides read TGTGCCAGCAGCTTGGCCTCGGCAGGTGCCACTGAAGCTTTCTTT. It translates to CASSLASAGATEAFF.

The rearrangement joins TRBV5-4 to TRBJ2-7, with D perhaps given as TRBD1 or TRBD2 (5 bases each). Per germline, CDR1 SGHNT and CDR2 YYREEE (reference sequence). The CDR3 covers 13 residues. V was trimmed by 2 bases and J by 7 bases, leaving 13 bases between them. The CDR3 DNA reads TGTGCCAGCAGCTTTGGGGGTTTCGGGGAGCAGTACTTC. Its protein product is CASSFGGFGEQYF.

The chain is built from TRBV11-2 and TRBJ2-1, with 7 bases fitting TRBD1. There are 14 residues in the CDR3. Germline lookup yields CDR1 SGHAT and CDR2 FQNNGV. The V segment lost 4 bases and the J segment 2 bases; nucleotides outside the gene matches: 2. CDR3 bases: TGTGCCAGCAGCTCCCAGGGGGCCTACAATGAGCAGTTCTTC. Its protein is CASSSQGAYNEQFF.

The chain uses TRBV6-9 and TRBJ2-7, with a tentative D call TRBD2 (5 bases). The germline gives CDR1 MNHGY, CDR2 SVAAGI. V gave up 3 bases and J gave up 6 bases, with 12 bases separating them. This CDR3 is built from 13 residues. The CDR3 reads CASSYAEGGEQYF. In DNA form, the CDR3 reads TGTGCCAGCAGTTACGCTGAAGGAGGCGAGCAGTACTTC.

In nucleotides, the CDR3 is TGTGCCAGCAGCCAGCCGACAGAAGAGACCCAGTACTTC. This translates into CASSQPTEETQYF. J is TRBJ2-5 and V is TRBV13; possible D gene TRBD1, 5 bases. Germline values: CDR1 PRHDT, CDR2 FYEKMQ (reference sequence). The CDR3 runs to 13 residues. V was clipped by 5 bases and J by 3 bases, with 10 bases between them.

The chain combines TRBV5-4 with TRBJ1-1; D is unclear. The CDR3 extends over 13 amino acids. The V and J ends lost 0 bases and 3 bases respectively, with 6 bases between them. The V gene's germline CDR1 is SGHNT and CDR2 YYREEE (reference sequence). The CDR3 nucleotides are TGTGCCAGCAGCTTGGCGTCTTACACTGAAGCTTTCTTT. Its translation is CASSLASYTEAFF.

This rearrangement joins TRBV27 to TRBJ2-3; no clear D gene. V dropped 3 bases and J dropped 1 base, with 11 bases sitting between them. The length of the CDR3 is 15 residues. Germline lookup yields CDR1 MNHEY and CDR2 SMNVEV (reference sequence). Written as DNA, the CDR3 is TGTGCCAGCAGTTTTAGCCCGGGTGGCACAGATACGCAGTATTTT. This encodes CASSFSPGGTDTQYF.

This clone was found a few times. The chain has TRBV4-3 and TRBJ2-3, with no clear D. The germline V gene has CDR1 LGHNA and CDR2 YSLEER. The V end lost 0 bases, the J end lost 6 bases, and 16 bases lay between the germline ends. The CDR3 has 16 amino acids. CDR3 residues: CASSQDRPSRADTQYF. The CDR3, as DNA: TGCGCCAGCAGCCAAGACCGGCCCAGTAGGGCGGATACGCAGTATTTT.

The chain uses TRBV10-1 and TRBJ2-1, with 9 bases lining up with TRBD1. Per the germline V gene, CDR1 is WNHNN and CDR2 is SYGVQD (reference sequence). This CDR3 comprises 15 residues. J gave up 4 bases and V 3 bases, and 4 bases lay outside the gene matches. DNA of the CDR3: TGCGCCAGCAGTGACGGGACAGGGAGGTACAATGAGCAGTTCTTC. Its protein product is CASSDGTGRYNEQFF.

This clone was counted between two and nine times. The chain recombines TRBV19 with TRBJ2-7; TRBD2 might be the D (6 bases). The germline V gene encodes CDR1 LNHDA and CDR2 SQIVND (reference sequence). The ends were cut back, 4 bases at V and 0 bases at J, with 7 bases in the middle. This CDR3 spans 13 amino acids. CDR3 DNA: TGTGCCAGTAGTACTAGCGTCTCCTACGAGCAGTACTTC. Its translation is CASSTSVSYEQYF.

The chain joins TRBV6-5 to TRBJ1-2; a possible D gene is TRBD1 (6 bases). With 2 bases removed from V and 10 bases from J, the gap between germline ends came to 14 bases. CDR3 length: 13 residues. Germline-derived CDR1 and CDR2 are MNHEY and SVGAGI. DNA for the CDR3: TGTGCCAGCAGTTACGGGCAGGGGAATATCTACACCTTC. Protein: CASSYGQGNIYTF.

V usage is TRBV27 and J usage is TRBJ2-5; TRBD2 might be the D (5 bases). Trimming pared 6 bases from V and 2 bases from J, leaving 16 bases between. Germline V gene sequence: CDR1 MNHEY, CDR2 SMNVEV (reference sequence). The CDR3 covers 15 residues. This CDR3 is CASSSAGIDQETQYF. The CDR3 region has the DNA TGTGCCAGCAGCTCCGCCGGGATAGATCAAGAGACCCAGTACTTC.

This clone is a singleton in its sample. The V call is TRBV7-9, the J call TRBJ2-1, with TRBD1 identical over 7 bases. CDR3 size: 13 residues. Per the germline V gene, CDR1 is SEHNR and CDR2 is FQNEAQ (reference sequence). With 5 bases clipped from V and 9 bases from J, the junction kept 7 bases outside the gene matches. CDR3: CASSLGQAPEQFF. The CDR3 DNA is TGTGCCAGCAGCCTTGGACAGGCTCCTGAGCAGTTCTTC.

The CDR3 protein is CASLPFRESTEAFF. The CDR3 nucleotides are TGTGCCAGCCTCCCTTTCAGGGAGAGCACTGAAGCTTTCTTT. The genes are TRBV6-1 and TRBJ1-1; a possible D gene is TRBD1 (5 bases). The V end lost 8 bases, the J end lost 4 bases, and 17 bases lay between the germline ends. CDR1 is MNHNS and CDR2 is SASEGT in the germline V gene. The CDR3 is 14 amino acids.